Below, 27 T cell receptor beta chains from the same sample are listed, as sequenced in a study of glioma-infiltrating T cells. Using RNA template, CDR3s of TCR alpha and beta were amplified with iRepertoire arm-PCR. TCRdb recomputed calls from the multiplex PCR reads with MiXCR, one row per CDR3 protein. The profile shows around 99,000 distinct CDR3 sequences, around 25% of them singletons. Sample: glioma tissue, nonneoplastic brain tissue, or PBMCs (not recorded which). These receptors were collected from a human donor with low-grade glioma or glioblastoma, undergoing nonglioma brain surgery, or in good health (not recorded which).

This clonotype has a count of ten or more. This chain connects TRBV28 to TRBJ1-1, with 10 bases aligning to TRBD1. This CDR3 comprises 16 residues. Germline V lookup: CDR1 MDHEN, CDR2 SYDVKM. The V segment lost 5 bases and the J segment 8 bases; nucleotides outside the gene matches: 14. The CDR3 loop reads CASSLLVGTGVMEAFF. The CDR3 bases are TGTGCCAGCAGTCTCCTCGTTGGGACAGGGGTGATGGAAGCTTTCTTT.

This clonotype was detected ten times or more. The gene calls are TRBV4-3 and TRBJ1-2; D remains unclear. V shed 0 bases and J shed 2 bases, with 13 bases lying between them. The CDR3 runs 16 residues. In germline, CDR1 is LGHNA, CDR2 YSLEER. The chain's CDR3 is CASSQDPEGTNYGYTF. In DNA, the CDR3 is TGCGCCAGCAGCCAAGATCCAGAGGGCACAAACTATGGCTACACCTTC.

This clonotype was picked up many times. The rearrangement uses TRBV6-2 or TRBV6-3 and TRBJ1-1; no reliable D call. From germline, CDR1 is MNHEY and CDR2 SVGEGT. CDR3 length: 14 residues. The V and J ends lost 4 bases and 1 base respectively, with 10 bases between them. The CDR3 reads CASSSVGWNTEAFF. CDR3 DNA: TGTGCCAGCAGTTCAGTCGGGTGGAACACTGAAGCTTTCTTT.

The V call is TRBV2, the J call TRBJ1-2; TRBD1 aligns across 10 bases. The ends lost 7 bases at V and 3 bases at J; junction bases unmatched: 8. This CDR3 has 15 residues. The germline V gene has CDR1 SNHLY and CDR2 FYNNEI. CDR3 amino acids: CASTGPGQGYYGYTF. In nucleotides, the CDR3 is TGTGCCAGCACCGGACCGGGACAGGGGTACTATGGCTACACCTTC.

This clonotype was seen at least ten times. The chain recombines TRBV27 with TRBJ1-1; TRBD1 agrees at 7 bases. Germline CDR1 reads MNHEY; CDR2 reads SMNVEV (reference sequence). The CDR3 has 15 residues. The trim removed 0 bases at V and 4 bases at J, leaving 5 bases unmatched. CDR3 coding DNA: TGTGCCAGCAGTTTATCGGGACAGATGGGCACTGAAGCTTTCTTT. The encoded protein is CASSLSGQMGTEAFF.

V is TRBV15 and J is TRBJ2-1; 10 nucleotides align to TRBD2. Germline loops: CDR1 LNHNV, CDR2 YYDKDF (reference sequence). The CDR3 contains 16 residues. With V trimmed by 1 base and J by 8 bases, 8 bases remained unmatched. CDR3 region: CATSRGPSGSRHEQFF. In DNA, the CDR3 is TGTGCCACCAGCAGAGGCCCTAGCGGGAGTCGGCATGAGCAGTTCTTC. The whole variable domain, remainder taken from reference TRBV15 and TRBJ2-1, is DAMVIQNPRYQVTQFGKPVTLSCSQTLNHNVMYWYQQKSSQAPKLLFHYYDKDFNNEADTPDNFQSRRPNTSFCFLDIRSPGLGDTAMYLCATSRGPSGSRHEQFFGPGTRLTVL.

The rearrangement joins TRBV19 to TRBJ2-1; the D is unclear. The CDR3 loop spans 17 amino acids. The ends were cut back, 0 bases at V and 0 bases at J, with 12 bases in the middle. Germline CDR1 is LNHDA and CDR2 is SQIVND (reference sequence). The chain's CDR3 is CASSIDRSRGSYNEQFF. The CDR3 coding sequence is TGTGCCAGTAGTATAGACCGCTCGAGAGGCTCCTACAATGAGCAGTTCTTC.

This clonotype was observed a single time. This chain uses TRBV7-2 with TRBJ2-3; 7 bases fit TRBD2. In germline, CDR1 is SGHTA, CDR2 FQGNSA. The length of the CDR3 is 18 residues. Germline trimming cut 6 bases from V and 1 base from J; bases unmatched to any gene: 16. Here the CDR3 reads CASRSRRRLADRTDTQYF. The CDR3 coding sequence is TGTGCCAGCAGATCCCGGCGGCGCCTAGCGGACCGCACAGATACGCAGTATTTT.

A word on this clonotype: With a much larger clone just one base away, this may be a read error. This rearrangement joins TRBV11-2 to TRBJ1-4; D is unresolved. Trimming removed 1 base from V and 6 bases from J, with 12 bases in between. CDR3 size: 15 residues. Germline V gives CDR1 SGHAT, CDR2 FQNNGV. The CDR3 sequence: CASSLGTGFYEKLFF. For the CDR3, the DNA is TGTGCCAGCAGCTTAGGGACGGGGTTTTATGAAAAACTGTTTTTT.

In its sample, this clonotype was seen many times. The chain uses TRBV15 and TRBJ2-1; no clear D. V was shortened by 1 base and J by 9 bases, with 10 bases between the two germline ends. The germline gives CDR1 LNHNV, CDR2 YYDKDF (reference sequence). The CDR3 length is 13 residues. CDR3 nucleotides: TGTGCCACCAGCAGAGCCAATACCCCTGAGCAGTTCTTC. Translated: CATSRANTPEQFF.

This clonotype was observed many times. The chain couples TRBV7-9 to TRBJ2-7; 7 nucleotides align to TRBD2. V shed 1 base, J shed 6 bases, and the junction held 9 bases outside the gene matches. CDR1 and CDR2 (germline): SEHNR, FQNEAQ (reference sequence). The CDR3 contains 15 residues. This CDR3 is CASSLVSGGVGEQYF. The CDR3 region has the DNA TGTGCCAGCAGCTTAGTGTCGGGGGGAGTGGGCGAGCAGTACTTC.

This clonotype occurred many times. This rearrangement joins TRBV7-9 to TRBJ2-5, with TRBD1 matching over 9 bases. V shed 5 bases and J 2 bases; nucleotides not matched to a gene: 6. Per germline, CDR1 SEHNR and CDR2 FQNEAQ (reference sequence). CDR3 length equals 15 residues. For the CDR3, the DNA is TGTGCCAGCAGCCAAACCGGGACAGGGCAAGAGACCCAGTACTTC. It codes for CASSQTGTGQETQYF.

The genes are TRBV6-2 or TRBV6-3 and TRBJ2-7; maybe TRBD1 (5 bases). Trimming cost V 2 bases and J 6 bases, with 11 bases left between them. The CDR3 totals 13 residues. Germline CDR1 and CDR2: MNHEY and SVGEGT. This CDR3 is CASSYQGKGEQYF. The DNA of the CDR3 is TGTGCCAGCAGTTACCAGGGAAAGGGCGAGCAGTACTTC.

This clonotype appeared many times. In nucleotides, the CDR3 is TGCGCCAGCAGCCAAGGTCAGCCCGTCTCTGGAAACACCATATATTTT. Translating it yields CASSQGQPVSGNTIYF. The chain has TRBV4-3 and TRBJ1-3; D call uncertain. V was shortened by 1 base and J by 0 bases, with 10 bases between the two germline ends. This CDR3 spans 16 amino acids. Germline lookup yields CDR1 LGHNA and CDR2 YSLEER.

As for this clonotype: Germline is not matched at one junction end, which may reflect a read error. The chain uses TRBV9 and TRBJ2-3, with 9 nucleotides matching TRBD1. Per the germline V gene, CDR1 is SGDLS and CDR2 is YYNGEE. The CDR3 covers 14 residues. The CDR3 DNA reads TGTGCCAGCAGCGCCGGACAGGGGTCAGATATGCAGTATTTT. This encodes CASSAGQGSDMQYF.

The chain recombines TRBV4-3 with TRBJ2-5; possibly TRBD2 for D (6 bases). Germline CDR1 reads LGHNA; CDR2 reads YSLEER. Trimming removed 3 bases from V and 1 base from J, with 6 bases in between. CDR3 size: 13 residues. The DNA for the CDR3 is TGCGCCAGCAGCCAGACTAGCCAAGAGACCCAGTACTTC. It encodes CASSQTSQETQYF.

This clonotype was recorded at least ten times. The chain joins TRBV28 to TRBJ1-1, with D maybe TRBD1 (6 bases). The CDR3 consists of 14 residues. Trimming took 5 bases from V and 1 from J, leaving 11 bases between them. Germline V gene data show CDR1 as MDHEN and CDR2 as SYDVKM. This CDR3 reads CASSALRGNTEAFF. CDR3 sequence (DNA): TGTGCCAGCAGTGCGCTCAGGGGGAACACTGAAGCTTTCTTT.

This clonotype was observed at least ten times. The V gene is TRBV2, the J gene TRBJ2-7; D not resolved. Deletions cut 4 bases from V and 0 bases from J, with 7 bases between. This CDR3 has 13 amino acids. Germline assignment: CDR1 SNHLY and CDR2 FYNNEI. The CDR3 nucleotides are TGTGCCAGCAGTGTCGCGGCCTCCTACGAGCAGTACTTC. This translates into CASSVAASYEQYF.

This clonotype was recorded many times. J is TRBJ1-5 and V is TRBV24-1; 8 positions match TRBD1. The germline V gene has CDR1 KGHDR and CDR2 SFDVKD. CDR3 length equals 15 residues. The junction had 4 bases not matched to a gene; V was cut back by 4 bases and J by 3 bases. Here the CDR3 reads CATSEQGVLNQPQHF. CDR3 sequence (DNA): TGTGCCACCAGTGAACAGGGGGTCCTCAATCAGCCCCAGCATTTT.

Comments on this clonotype: It may be a read error: a sequence one base away is much more abundant. V is TRBV11-1 and J is TRBJ1-1; a possible D gene is TRBD1 (6 bases). This CDR3 region has 18 residues. The ends were cut back, 6 bases at V and 0 bases at J, with 23 bases in the middle. The V gene's germline CDR1 is SGHAT and CDR2 FQDESV (reference sequence). The CDR3 sequence: CASRPFFPGHQLNTEAFF. The CDR3 bases are TGTGCCAGCAGACCCTTTTTTCCGGGACACCAATTGAACACTGAAGCTTTCTTT.

This clonotype has ten or more counts. The chain joins TRBV12-3 or TRBV12-4 to TRBJ1-2; no firm D call. The ends were cut back, 3 bases at V and 2 bases at J, with 4 bases in the middle. The CDR3 sequence is 12 residues long. The CDR3 sequence: CASSFPNYGYTF. In DNA, the CDR3 is TGTGCCAGCAGTTTCCCGAACTATGGCTACACCTTC.

In regard to this clonotype: This may be a read error: a much more frequent sequence differs by one nucleotide. This chain links TRBV19 with TRBJ2-3; D possibly uses TRBD1 or TRBD2 (7 bases each). This CDR3 has 15 amino acids. Germline loops: CDR1 LNHDA, CDR2 SQIVND (reference sequence). The V and J ends lost 5 bases and 3 bases respectively, with 15 bases between them. This CDR3 reads CASSFRQGGTDTQYF. CDR3 in DNA: TGTGCCAGTAGTTTCCGACAGGGAGGGACAGATACGCAGTATTTT.

This clonotype was recorded a few times. This chain uses TRBV29-1 with TRBJ2-1, with 13 bases matching TRBD2. Germline V lookup: CDR1 SQVTM, CDR2 ANQGSEA. J lost 0 bases, V lost 7 bases, and 9 bases had no gene match. CDR3 length: 17 residues. The CDR3 DNA follows: TGCAGCGCCGAAGGCCGGACTAGCGGGAGCTCCTACAATGAGCAGTTCTTC. It encodes CSAEGRTSGSSYNEQFF.

This clonotype has at least ten counts. V gene TRBV29-1 combines with J gene TRBJ1-1; D gene unclear. Trimming cost V 6 bases and J 4 bases, with 15 bases left between them. The CDR3 is 13 amino acids. Per germline, CDR1 SQVTM and CDR2 ANQGSEA. CDR3 residues: CSVEQTLGTEAFF. In DNA, the CDR3 is TGCAGCGTCGAACAGACCTTGGGCACTGAAGCTTTCTTT. Combining the CDR3 with reference TRBV29-1 and TRBJ1-1 gives the whole variable domain SAVISQKPSRDICQRGTSLTIQCQVDSQVTMMFWYRQQPGQSLTLIATANQGSEATYESGFVIDKFPISRPNLTFSTLTVSNMSPEDSSIYLCSVEQTLGTEAFFGQGTRLTVV.

For this clonotype: The final CDR3 position lacks the conserved phenylalanine or tryptophan, pointing to a likely read error. The chain uses TRBV6-2 or TRBV6-3 and TRBJ1-1, with a tentative D call TRBD1 (6 bases). The V end lost 2 bases, the J end lost 8 bases, and 18 bases lay between the germline ends. Germline V CDR1 and CDR2: MNHEY, SVGEGT. There are 15 residues in the CDR3. The CDR3 DNA reads TGTGCCAGCAGTTACATTGGGGGCGCTAAAGCCGAAGCTTTCTAT. Translation: CASSYIGGAKAEAFY.

As concerns this clonotype: This may come from a read error, since a much larger clone is one base off. The V and J genes are TRBV4-1 and TRBJ2-3; D is possibly TRBD1 (6 bases). V was pared by 5 bases and J by 3 bases, with 18 bases between. Germline CDR1 MGHRA, CDR2 YSYEKL. The CDR3 length is 16 residues. This CDR3 reads CASSFRGRGGTDTQYF. The CDR3 region has the DNA TGCGCCAGCAGCTTCCGCGGCAGGGGTGGGACAGATACGCAGTATTTT.

In its sample, this clonotype was seen many times. The V and J genes are TRBV2 and TRBJ2-1, with D hard to call. Germline V lookup: CDR1 SNHLY, CDR2 FYNNEI. V gave up 4 bases and J gave up 1 base, with 5 bases separating them. This CDR3 is built from 13 residues. DNA of the CDR3: TGTGCCAGCAGTGGGAATTCCTACAATGAGCAGTTCTTC. Residues: CASSGNSYNEQFF.